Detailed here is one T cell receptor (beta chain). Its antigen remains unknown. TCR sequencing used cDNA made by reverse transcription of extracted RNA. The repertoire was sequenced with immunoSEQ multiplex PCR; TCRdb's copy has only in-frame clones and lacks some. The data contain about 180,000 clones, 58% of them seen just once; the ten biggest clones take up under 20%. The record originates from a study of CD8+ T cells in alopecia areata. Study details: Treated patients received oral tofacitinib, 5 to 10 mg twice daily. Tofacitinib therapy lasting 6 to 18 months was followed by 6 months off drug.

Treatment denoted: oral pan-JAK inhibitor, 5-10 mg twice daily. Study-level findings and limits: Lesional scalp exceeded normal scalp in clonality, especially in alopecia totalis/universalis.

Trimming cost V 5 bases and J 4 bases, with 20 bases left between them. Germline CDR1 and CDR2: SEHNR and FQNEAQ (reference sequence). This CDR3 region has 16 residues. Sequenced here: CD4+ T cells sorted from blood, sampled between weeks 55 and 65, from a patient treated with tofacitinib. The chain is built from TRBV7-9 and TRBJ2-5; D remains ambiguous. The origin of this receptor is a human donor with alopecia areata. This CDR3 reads CASSPRGFQYSETQYF. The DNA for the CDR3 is TGTGCCAGCAGCCCACGCGGTTTCCAGTATTCAGAGACCCAGTACTTC.